The clone carrying this T cell receptor (beta chain) was found a few times. What it recognizes is unknown. The record originates from a study of cytomegalovirus exposure and HLA in healthy donors. Findings and caveats of the study: The authors later linked a missense DCLRE1C variant to TCR beta V- and J-gene trimming. According to a later analysis, donors in an Asian-associated ancestry cluster reportedly had fewer N-insertions than the approximately 730-donor mean. Reports described diagnosis of cytomegalovirus status by the classifier as highly specific and sensitive.

PCR was performed using 60 Vbeta and 13 Jbeta primers. Under the authors' procedure: The authors later counted tens of millions of unique TCR beta chains, around 9.9 million of them shared. Measured with immunoSEQ multiplex PCR; TCRdb has only the in-frame clones, and not every one. D and trimming were read from the DNA, whereas the V and J calls and clone size are those reported in that table. The data hold under 110,000 clones, with 75% observed a single time. This receptor was identified in a man aged 45-65 years in good health and CMV-seronegative. The sequencing input was PBMCs.

The DNA for the CDR3 is TGCAGCGGACGGGCTAGCGGGAGTTCTGCAGATACGCAGTATTTT. As protein: CSGRASGSSADTQYF. The rearrangement joins TRBV29-1 to TRBJ2-3; the match to TRBD2 covers 10 bases. Germline V gene lookup returns CDR1 SQVTM and CDR2 ANQGSEA. This CDR3 region has 15 residues. J gave up 4 bases and V 7 bases, and 11 bases lay outside the gene matches.